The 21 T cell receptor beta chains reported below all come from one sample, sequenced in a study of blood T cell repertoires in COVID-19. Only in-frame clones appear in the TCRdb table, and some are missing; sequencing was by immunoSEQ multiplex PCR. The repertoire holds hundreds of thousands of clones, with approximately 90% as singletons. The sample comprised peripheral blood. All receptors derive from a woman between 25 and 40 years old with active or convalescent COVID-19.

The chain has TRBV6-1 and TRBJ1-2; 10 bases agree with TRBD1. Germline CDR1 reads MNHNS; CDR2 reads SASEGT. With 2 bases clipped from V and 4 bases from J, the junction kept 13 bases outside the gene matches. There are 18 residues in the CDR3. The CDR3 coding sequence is TGTGCCAGCAGTGAATTAAGGACAGGGGGACCGGGGAGCTATGGCTACACCTTC. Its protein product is CASSELRTGGPGSYGYTF.

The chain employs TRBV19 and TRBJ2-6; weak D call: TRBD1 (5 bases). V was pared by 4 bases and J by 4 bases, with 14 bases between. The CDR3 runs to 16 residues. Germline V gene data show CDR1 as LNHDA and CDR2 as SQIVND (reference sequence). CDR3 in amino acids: CASSRYQGSGANVLTF. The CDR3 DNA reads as TGTGCCAGTAGTAGATATCAGGGCTCCGGGGCCAACGTCCTGACTTTC.

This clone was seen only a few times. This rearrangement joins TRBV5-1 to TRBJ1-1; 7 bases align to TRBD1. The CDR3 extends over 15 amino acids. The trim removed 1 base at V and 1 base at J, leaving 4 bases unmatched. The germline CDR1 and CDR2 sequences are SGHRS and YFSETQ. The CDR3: CASSLYRTGNTEAFF. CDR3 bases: TGCGCCAGCAGCTTGTACCGGACAGGGAACACTGAAGCTTTCTTT.

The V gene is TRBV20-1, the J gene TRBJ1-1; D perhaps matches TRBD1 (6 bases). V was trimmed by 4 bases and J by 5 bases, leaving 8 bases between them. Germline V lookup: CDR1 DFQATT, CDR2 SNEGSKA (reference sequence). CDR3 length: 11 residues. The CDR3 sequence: CSAIRGTEAFF. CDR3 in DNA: TGCAGTGCTATCAGGGGAACTGAAGCTTTCTTT.

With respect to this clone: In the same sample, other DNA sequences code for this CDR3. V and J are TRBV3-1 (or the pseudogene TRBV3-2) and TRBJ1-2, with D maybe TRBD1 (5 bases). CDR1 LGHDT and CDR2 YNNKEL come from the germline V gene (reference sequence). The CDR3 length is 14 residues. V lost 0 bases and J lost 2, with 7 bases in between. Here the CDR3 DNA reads TGTGCCAGCAGCCAAGATAGGGGAAACTATGGCTACACCTTC. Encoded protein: CASSQDRGNYGYTF.

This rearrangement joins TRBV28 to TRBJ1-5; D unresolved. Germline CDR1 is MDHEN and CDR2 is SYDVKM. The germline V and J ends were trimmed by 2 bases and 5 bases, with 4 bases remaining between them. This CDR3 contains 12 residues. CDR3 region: CASSLAYQPQHF. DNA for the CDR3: TGTGCCAGCAGTTTAGCGTATCAGCCCCAGCATTTT.

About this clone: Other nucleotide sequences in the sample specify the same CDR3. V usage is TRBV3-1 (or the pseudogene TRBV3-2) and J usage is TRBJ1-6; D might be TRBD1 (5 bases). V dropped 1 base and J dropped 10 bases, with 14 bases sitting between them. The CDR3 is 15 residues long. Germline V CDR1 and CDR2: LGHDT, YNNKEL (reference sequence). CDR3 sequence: CASSQGQGVGSPLHF. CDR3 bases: TGTGCCAGCAGCCAAGGTCAGGGCGTCGGATCACCCCTCCACTTT.

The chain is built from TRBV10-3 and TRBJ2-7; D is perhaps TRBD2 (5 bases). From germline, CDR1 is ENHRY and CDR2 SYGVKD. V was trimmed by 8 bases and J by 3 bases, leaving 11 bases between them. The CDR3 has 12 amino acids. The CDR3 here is CAIGSRNYEQYF. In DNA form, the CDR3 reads TGTGCCATCGGGAGTCGGAACTACGAGCAGTACTTC.

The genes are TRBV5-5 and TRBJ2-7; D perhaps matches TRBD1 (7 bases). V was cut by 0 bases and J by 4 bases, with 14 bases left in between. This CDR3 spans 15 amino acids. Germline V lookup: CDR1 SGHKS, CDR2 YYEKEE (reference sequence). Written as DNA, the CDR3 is TGTGCCAGCAGCTTGGTGGAGGGGGCAACTTACGAGCAGTACTTC. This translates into CASSLVEGATYEQYF. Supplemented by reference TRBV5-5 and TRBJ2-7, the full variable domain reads DAGVTQSPTHLIKTRGQQVTLRCSPISGHKSVSWYQQVLGQGPQFIFQYYEKEERGRGNFPDRFSARQFPNYSSELNVNALLLGDSALYLCASSLVEGATYEQYFGPGTRLTVT.

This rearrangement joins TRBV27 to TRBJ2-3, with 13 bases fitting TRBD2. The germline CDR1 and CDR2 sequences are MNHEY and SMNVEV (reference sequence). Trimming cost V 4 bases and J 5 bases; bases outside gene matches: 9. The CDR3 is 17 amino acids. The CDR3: CASSSRGLAGVQDTQYF. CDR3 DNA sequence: TGTGCCAGCAGTTCCCGAGGACTAGCGGGAGTTCAAGATACGCAGTATTTT.

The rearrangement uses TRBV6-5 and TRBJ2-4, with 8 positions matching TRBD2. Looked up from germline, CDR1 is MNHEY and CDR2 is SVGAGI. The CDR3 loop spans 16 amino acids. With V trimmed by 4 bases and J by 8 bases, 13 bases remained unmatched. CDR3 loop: CASSSPSVAGQDIQYF. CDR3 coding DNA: TGTGCCAGCAGTTCCCCATCCGTAGCGGGGCAGGACATTCAGTACTTC.

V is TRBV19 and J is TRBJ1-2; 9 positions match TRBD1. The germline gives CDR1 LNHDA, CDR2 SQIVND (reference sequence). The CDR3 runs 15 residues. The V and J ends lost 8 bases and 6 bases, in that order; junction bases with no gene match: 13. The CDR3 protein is CASRSPGQGADGYTF. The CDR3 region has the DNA TGTGCCAGTCGAAGCCCGGGACAGGGAGCGGATGGCTACACCTTC.

The CDR3 DNA sequence: TGTGCCACCTTTCCGGGAGAGGGAGATACGCAGTATTTT. Translation: CATFPGEGDTQYF. This chain connects TRBV2 to TRBJ2-3, with TRBD2 as a possible D gene (6 bases). V lost 10 bases and J lost 5, with 16 bases in between. Germline V gene data show CDR1 as SNHLY and CDR2 as FYNNEI. The CDR3 length is 13 residues.

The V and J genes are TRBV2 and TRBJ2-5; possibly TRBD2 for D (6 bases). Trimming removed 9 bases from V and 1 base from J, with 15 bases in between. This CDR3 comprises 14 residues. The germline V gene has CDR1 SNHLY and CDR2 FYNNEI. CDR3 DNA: TGTGCCAGTTTCTCCTCGGGAGCCCAAGAGACCCAGTACTTC. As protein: CASFSSGAQETQYF.

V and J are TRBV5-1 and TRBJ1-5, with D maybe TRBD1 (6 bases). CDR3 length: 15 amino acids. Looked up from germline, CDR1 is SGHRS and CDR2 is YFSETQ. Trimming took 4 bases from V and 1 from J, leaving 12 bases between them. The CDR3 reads CASSLSDRSNQPQHF. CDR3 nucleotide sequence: TGCGCCAGCAGCCTCTCTGACAGGAGCAATCAGCCCCAGCATTTT.

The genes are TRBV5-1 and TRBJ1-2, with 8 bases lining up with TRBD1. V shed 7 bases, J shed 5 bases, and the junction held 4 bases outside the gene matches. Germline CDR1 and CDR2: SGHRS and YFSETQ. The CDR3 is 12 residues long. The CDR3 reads CASQGAGYGYTF. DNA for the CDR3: TGCGCCAGCCAGGGGGCTGGGTATGGCTACACCTTC.

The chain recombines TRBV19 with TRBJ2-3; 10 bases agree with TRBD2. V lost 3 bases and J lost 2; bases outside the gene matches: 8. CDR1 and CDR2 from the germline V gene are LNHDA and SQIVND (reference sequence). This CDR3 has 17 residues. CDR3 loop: CASSIRLAGADTDTQYF. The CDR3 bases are TGTGCCAGTAGTATCCGTCTAGCGGGGGCGGACACAGATACGCAGTATTTT.

The CDR3 sequence is CASSLVSGGTDTQYF. CDR3 bases: TGTGCCAGCAGCTTAGTTAGCGGGGGCACAGATACGCAGTATTTT. V and J are TRBV7-6 and TRBJ2-3; 8 bases align to TRBD2. The CDR3 is 15 amino acids. Unmatched junction bases numbered 1, after V lost 1 base and J lost 1 base. The germline V gene has CDR1 SGHVS and CDR2 FNYEAQ.

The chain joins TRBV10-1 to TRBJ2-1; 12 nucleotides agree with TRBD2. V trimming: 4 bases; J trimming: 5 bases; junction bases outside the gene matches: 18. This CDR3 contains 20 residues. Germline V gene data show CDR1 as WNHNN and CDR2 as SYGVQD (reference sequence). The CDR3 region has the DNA TGCGCCAGCAGTGTTCTTCCAGGGGCTAGCGGGAGGGCCAAGAACAATGAGCAGTTCTTC. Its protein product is CASSVLPGASGRAKNNEQFF.

The CDR3 sequence: CASSFVVGGLGTEQYF. The CDR3 region has the DNA TGTGCCAGCAGCTTTGTTGTGGGTGGACTAGGTACCGAGCAGTACTTC. The chain is built from TRBV7-2 and TRBJ2-7, with 7 bases matching TRBD2. This CDR3 is built from 16 residues. Unmatched junction bases numbered 14, after V lost 3 bases and J lost 6 bases. Germline V CDR1 and CDR2: SGHTA, FQGNSA.

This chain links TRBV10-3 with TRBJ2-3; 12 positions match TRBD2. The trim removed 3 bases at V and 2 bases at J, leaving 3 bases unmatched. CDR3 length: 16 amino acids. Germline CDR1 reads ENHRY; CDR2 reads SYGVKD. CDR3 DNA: TGTGCCATCAGTGAACTAGCGGGGGGAAACACAGATACGCAGTATTTT. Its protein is CAISELAGGNTDTQYF.